Presented here are 24 T cell receptor beta chains from one specimen sequenced in a study of spatial heterogeneity in lung cancer. TCRdb re-called the 5' RACE reads through MiXCR, storing one row per CDR3 protein. The data show under 15,000 distinct CDR3 sequences, roughly an eighth seen once. Noted time point: sample taken at primary tumor resection. Sequencing was performed on whole RNA extracted from tumor and nontumor lung tissue, or from frozen PBMC, and the material was left unsorted. This specimen consisted of PBMCs, obtained at surgery. The source is a female donor with early-stage non-small cell lung cancer.

In its sample, this clonotype ranks as medium-sized. This chain joins TRBV20-1 and TRBJ2-1; D ambiguous. The V and J ends lost 3 bases and 0 bases respectively, with 12 bases between them. This CDR3 is built from 15 residues. In germline, CDR1 is DFQATT, CDR2 SNEGSKA (reference sequence). CDR3 loop: CSARPGVSSYNEQFF. DNA of the CDR3: TGCAGTGCTAGGCCCGGCGTGAGCTCCTACAATGAGCAGTTCTTC.

This clonotype was observed at least ten times. The chain combines TRBV7-9 with TRBJ2-3; TRBD2 is a possible D gene (5 bases). Per germline, CDR1 SEHNR and CDR2 FQNEAQ (reference sequence). The CDR3 has 14 amino acids. Trimming took 0 bases from V and 4 from J, leaving 8 bases between them. CDR3 region: CASSLASGADTQYF. For the CDR3, the DNA is TGTGCCAGCAGCTTAGCCTCCGGGGCAGATACGCAGTATTTT.

This clonotype has at least ten counts. This chain uses TRBV2 with TRBJ1-2; D remains ambiguous. The CDR3 spans 12 residues. V was shortened by 3 bases and J by 8 bases, with 10 bases between the two germline ends. Germline V gives CDR1 SNHLY, CDR2 FYNNEI. The CDR3: CASSDGPRGYTF. The CDR3 DNA reads as TGTGCCAGCAGTGACGGGCCGCGGGGCTACACCTTC.

This clonotype was seen repeatedly, ten times or more. The gene calls are TRBV6-2 or TRBV6-3 and TRBJ2-7; D is unresolved. This CDR3 is 14 amino acids long. Germline values: CDR1 MNHEY, CDR2 SVGEGT. Deletions cut 7 bases from V and 0 bases from J, with 13 bases between. CDR3 DNA sequence: TGTGCCAGCATGTACTACCAAAGCTCCTACGAGCAGTACTTC. Its protein product is CASMYYQSSYEQYF.

Many counts were recorded for this clonotype. V gene TRBV7-2 combines with J gene TRBJ2-5, with D perhaps matching TRBD2 (6 bases). V was pared by 4 bases and J by 5 bases, with 11 bases between. Per germline, CDR1 SGHTA and CDR2 FQGNSA. The CDR3 consists of 13 residues. CDR3 sequence (DNA): TGTGCCAGCAGCTCCGGGAGAATCGAGACCCAGTACTTC. It is translated as CASSSGRIETQYF.

This clonotype has ten or more counts. This chain joins TRBV4-3 and TRBJ2-1; 8 nucleotides align to TRBD2. This CDR3 comprises 16 residues. The V gene end was trimmed by 4 bases and the J gene end by 2 bases; junction bases not matched to a gene: 7. Per germline, CDR1 LGHNA and CDR2 YSLEER. The DNA for the CDR3 is TGCGCCAGCAGCCGCAAGGCGGGAGGTACCTACAATGAGCAGTTCTTC. This gives the protein CASSRKAGGTYNEQFF.

This rearrangement joins TRBV11-3 to TRBJ1-3; D remains ambiguous. Trimming cost V 0 bases and J 4 bases, with 4 bases left between them. Germline CDR1 is SGHNT and CDR2 is YENEEA. This CDR3 spans 13 amino acids. DNA of the CDR3: TGTGCCAGCAGCTTAGATCGCGGAAACACCATATATTTT. It yields the protein CASSLDRGNTIYF. The complete variable domain, with remaining parts taken from reference TRBV11-3 and TRBJ1-3, reads EAGVVQSPRYKIIEKKQPVAFWCNPISGHNTLYWYLQNLGQGPELLIRYENEEAVDDSQLPKDRFSAERLKGVDSTLKIQPAELGDSAVYLCASSLDRGNTIYFGEGSWLTVV.

This clonotype was observed once. The CDR3 bases are TGCGCCAGCAGCTCGGGACTAGCGGGAGGGGAGACCCAGTACTTC. Residues: CASSSGLAGGETQYF. The chain has TRBV4-3 and TRBJ2-5; 16 bases line up with TRBD2. Germline CDR1 is LGHNA and CDR2 is YSLEER. Trimming removed 5 bases from V and 5 bases from J; junction bases left unmatched: 2. This CDR3 is 15 amino acids long.

Here the CDR3 reads CSVESSGRGNEQFF. DNA for the CDR3: TGCAGCGTTGAAAGTAGCGGGAGGGGAAATGAGCAGTTCTTC. The rearrangement joins TRBV29-1 to TRBJ2-1, with 11 nucleotides matching TRBD2. The CDR3 is made up of 14 amino acids. The germline V gene has CDR1 SQVTM and CDR2 ANQGSEA. Trimming at V came to 2 bases and at J to 7 bases, leaving 4 bases not matched to a gene.

By proportion, this clonotype is medium-sized (0.01 to 0.1%). This sequence joins TRBV5-1 and TRBJ2-1, with 9 positions matching TRBD1. Losses at the gene ends were 2 bases for V and 0 bases for J; bases not matched to a gene: 6. Per the germline V gene, CDR1 is SGHRS and CDR2 is YFSETQ. There are 17 residues in the CDR3. The CDR3 DNA follows: TGCGCCAGCAGCTTACAAGGGACAGGGAGCTCCTACAATGAGCAGTTCTTC. Translating it yields CASSLQGTGSSYNEQFF.

This clonotype is judged medium-sized (0.01 to 0.1%). The J gene is TRBJ1-5, the V gene TRBV14, with a weak D call TRBD1 (5 bases). Trimming removed 0 bases at V and 8 bases at J, with 26 bases between. This CDR3 contains 19 residues. Germline CDR1 is SGHDN and CDR2 is FVKESK. The CDR3 sequence: CASSQDDPWGRVGLEPQHF. CDR3 bases: TGTGCCAGCAGCCAAGATGACCCATGGGGACGCGTCGGGCTCGAGCCCCAGCATTTT.

This clonotype occurred a few times. The chain combines TRBV2 with TRBJ1-1; D perhaps matches TRBD1 (5 bases). V lost 6 bases and J 5 bases, leaving 10 bases between the germline ends. The CDR3 extends over 12 amino acids. The germline gives CDR1 SNHLY, CDR2 FYNNEI. CDR3 loop: CASRTDMTEAFF. The CDR3 bases are TGTGCCAGCAGGACAGATATGACTGAAGCTTTCTTT. The full variable domain, completed using reference TRBV2 and TRBJ1-1, is EPEVTQTPSHQVTQMGQEVILRCVPISNHLYFYWYRQILGQKVEFLVSFYNNEISEKSEIFDDQFSVERPDGSNFTLKIRSTKLEDSAMYFCASRTDMTEAFFGQGTRLTVV.

The chain employs TRBV29-1 and TRBJ2-2, with D unresolved. Trimming removed 2 bases from V and 3 bases from J, with 4 bases in between. The germline V gene has CDR1 SQVTM and CDR2 ANQGSEA. This CDR3 comprises 12 residues. CDR3 DNA: TGCAGCGTTGAATCGGACACCGGGGAGCTGTTTTTT. Residues: CSVESDTGELFF.

The sample holds many counts of this clonotype. The genes are TRBV7-2 and TRBJ2-7, with 8 nucleotides matching TRBD2. Germline trimming cut 4 bases from V and 2 bases from J; bases unmatched to any gene: 1. CDR1 and CDR2 from the germline V gene are SGHTA and FQGNSA. The CDR3 length is 13 residues. The CDR3 nucleotides are TGTGCCAGCAGCTCGGGACTAGCCTACGAGCAGTACTTC. Its translation is CASSSGLAYEQYF.

On this clonotype itself: The final CDR3 position lacks the conserved phenylalanine or tryptophan, pointing to a likely read error. The chain couples TRBV5-1 to TRBJ2-7, with D possibly being TRBD1 (6 bases). The germline V and J ends were trimmed by 2 bases and 0 bases, with 21 bases remaining between them. The CDR3 is 18 residues long. Germline CDR1 is SGHRS and CDR2 is YFSETQ. The CDR3 coding sequence is TGCGCCAGCAGCTTTACGGCAGGGGCTATCATGGGCTCCTACGAGCAGTACTCC. Encoded protein: CASSFTAGAIMGSYEQYS.

In this sample, this clonotype turned up many times. The V call is TRBV7-2, the J call TRBJ1-4; possibly TRBD1 for D (5 bases). The germline V gene has CDR1 SGHTA and CDR2 FQGNSA. This CDR3 has 16 amino acids. Trimming took 5 bases from V and 4 from J, leaving 17 bases between them. The CDR3 nucleotides are TGTGCCAGCAGCCTTTCCCCGGGACTGATTAATGAAAAACTGTTTTTT. This codes for CASSLSPGLINEKLFF.

This clonotype was seen many times. The rearrangement joins TRBV6-5 to TRBJ2-6; D gene uncertain. Germline-derived CDR1 and CDR2 are MNHEY and SVGAGI. The CDR3 covers 15 residues. Trimming left V 2 bases short and J 0 bases short, with 5 bases between. The DNA of the CDR3 is TGTGCCAGCAGTTACCTGTACTCTGGGGCCAACGTCCTGACTTTC. The encoded protein is CASSYLYSGANVLTF.

This clonotype has ten or more counts. This chain connects TRBV6-6 to TRBJ2-5; TRBD2 might be the D (5 bases). Germline loops: CDR1 MNHNY, CDR2 SVGAGI (reference sequence). V shed 2 bases and J shed 12 bases, with 16 bases lying between them. The CDR3 consists of 13 residues. CDR3 nucleotide sequence: TGTGCCAGCAGTTACGCGGACTGGGAAGTAAAGTACTTC. This gives the protein CASSYADWEVKYF.

The chain employs TRBV25-1 and TRBJ2-7; tentative D call: TRBD1 (6 bases). This CDR3 is 16 amino acids long. Trimming cost V 1 base and J 0 bases, with 13 bases left between them. In germline, CDR1 is MGHDK, CDR2 SYGVNS. The DNA for the CDR3 is TGTGCCAGCAGTGAATGGAGAGGGGGTATCTCCTACGAGCAGTACTTC. Amino acids: CASSEWRGGISYEQYF.

This clonotype was counted only a few times. The genes are TRBV12-3 or TRBV12-4 and TRBJ1-1, with no clear D. The V end was cut by 3 bases, the J end by 1 base, with 9 bases between. The CDR3 is 14 residues long. This CDR3 is CASSFSLTNTEAFF. Written as DNA, the CDR3 is TGTGCCAGCAGTTTTAGCCTGACGAACACTGAAGCTTTCTTT.

This clonotype was counted at least ten times. This rearrangement joins TRBV18 to TRBJ2-3, with D uncertain. Between the trimmed V and J ends, which lost 3 bases and 1 base, there was a span of 11 bases. Germline V gene sequence: CDR1 KGHSH, CDR2 LQKENI. This CDR3 has 15 residues. CDR3 sequence: CASSPGSSRTDTQYF. As DNA, the CDR3 is TGTGCCAGCTCACCGGGGTCCAGTCGCACAGATACGCAGTATTTT.

This clonotype was counted ten times or more. The chain uses TRBV6-2 or TRBV6-3 and TRBJ1-4; D is uncertain. The CDR3 spans 13 residues. Germline V gene data show CDR1 as MNHEY and CDR2 as SVGEGT. The CDR3 nucleotides are TGTGGCTCGGCGGCAGCAACTAATGAAAAACTGTTTTTT. Translation: CGSAAATNEKLFF.

At least ten counts were recorded for this clonotype. The chain is built from TRBV1 and TRBJ2-7; the DNA was not used to check the table's D call, TRBD2. TRBV1 is marked as a pseudogene. The CDR3 runs to 18 residues. The CDR3 spells CTSSQDPQTSGSSYEQYF. The DNA for the CDR3 is TGCACCAGCAGCCAAGACCCCCAGACTAGCGGTAGCTCCTACGAGCAGTACTTC.

This clonotype was seen repeatedly, ten times or more. The gene calls are TRBV29-1 and TRBJ1-1; 9 bases are shared with TRBD1. Germline V gene data show CDR1 as SQVTM and CDR2 as ANQGSEA. Trimming cost V 7 bases and J 8 bases; bases outside gene matches: 8. The CDR3 is made up of 12 amino acids. Written as DNA, the CDR3 is TGCAGCGGCCACAGGGGGCGGAAGGAAGCTTTCTTT. Translating it yields CSGHRGRKEAFF.